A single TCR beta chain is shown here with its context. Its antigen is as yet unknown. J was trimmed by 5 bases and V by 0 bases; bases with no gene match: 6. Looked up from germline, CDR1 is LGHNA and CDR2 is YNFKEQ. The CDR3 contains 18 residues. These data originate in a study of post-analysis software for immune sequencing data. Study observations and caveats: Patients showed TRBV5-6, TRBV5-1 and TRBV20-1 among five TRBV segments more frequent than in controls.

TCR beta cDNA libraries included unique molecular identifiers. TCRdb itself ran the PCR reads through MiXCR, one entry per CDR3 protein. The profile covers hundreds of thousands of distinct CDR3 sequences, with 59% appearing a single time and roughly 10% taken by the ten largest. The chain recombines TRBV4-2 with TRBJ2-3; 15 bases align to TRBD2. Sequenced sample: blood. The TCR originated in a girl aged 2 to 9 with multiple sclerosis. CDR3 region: CASSQEWTSGRDGDTQYF. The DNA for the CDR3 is TGTGCCAGCAGCCAAGAGTGGACTAGCGGGAGGGACGGAGATACGCAGTATTTT.